The present TCR beta chain was sequenced within a study of T cells expressing NK-cell markers. The CDR3 consists of 14 residues. Per the germline V gene, CDR1 is SGHDT and CDR2 is YYEEEE. TCRdb reanalyzed the 5' RACE reads and collapses them to one entry per CDR3 protein, without DNA. The table for this sample gives 400,000 to 550,000 distinct CDR3 sequences. General study points: Roughly 6 donors showed dominant NKG2C+ clonotypes comprising roughly 1.0-7.5% of their CD8+ T cells.

Concerning this clonotype itself: Its antigen remains unidentified.

The TCR sequence derives from a woman aged 18 to 75 in good health. This chain connects TRBV5-6 to TRBJ2-1; lacking DNA, the TRBD2 call made by TCRdb goes unchecked. Material for sequencing was blood T cells: a sorted CD56 or NKG2C T cell subset, CD4+ or CD8+ T cells, or bulk PBMC T cells (not recorded which). Here the CDR3 reads CASRAGGLLDEQFF.